This T cell receptor beta chain was profiled in a study of blood T cell repertoires in COVID-19 (dated by TCRdb to the early 2020s). In terms of the full investigation: Collaborator samples came from the United States, Italy and Spain and covered acute and convalescent phases of COVID-19. The material from the prospective study consisted of cDNA or gDNA derived from T cells, B-cell-depleted T cells, or PBMCs. The dataset comprised deeply sampled blood TCRbeta repertoires from subjects exposed to, actively infected with, or recovered from COVID-19. The repertoires were made available in a free public database intended to serve as a resource for research on the immune response to SARS-CoV-2. The samples were drawn from two sources: the first 160 participants of the ongoing ImmuneRACE study, and over 1,000 subjects contributed by 6 global collaborators. The sample metadata nearly always contained a de-identified subject ID, COVID-19 status, age in years and sex. HLA class I and class II types, where available, came from metadata supplied by the sample provider rather than from assay-based typing. Beyond this particular receptor, the publication reports: The amount of clinical and demographic metadata varied by source and participant and was provided uncurated.

The immunoSEQ Assay, a bias-controlled multiplex PCR, was used to amplify TCRbeta CDR3 regions from genomic DNA. Per the authors' processing: Within the assay, amplification of reference gene primers was used to estimate how many nucleated cells each sample contained. To quantify the absolute abundance of each unique TCRbeta CDR3 rearrangement, sequence reads were collapsed and filtered. For each sample, productive Simpson clonality was calculated as the square root of Simpson's diversity index across productive rearrangements. Not all clones reach the TCRdb copy of this immuneACCESS table, which keeps in-frame sequences only. Checked studies attribute under half of the gap to unresolved V genes and leave the rest unexplained. V, J and clone size derive from that table, while D and trimming were established from the DNA sequence. The sample yields roughly 80,000 clones; around 83% were counted once. The ten largest clonotypes hold 3.5% of the sample.

Remarks on this clone: What antigen it recognizes has not been identified. No much larger clone exists at a distance of one base, and base qualities are not known.

Each collaborating institution followed its own protocols to collect whole blood in K2EDTA tubes. For TCRbeta analysis, collaborators shipped samples in one of three forms: frozen whole blood, isolated PBMCs, or DNA extracted from either of those sample types. The specimen was peripheral blood. This TCR was sampled from a man between 45 and 60 years old with acute or convalescent COVID-19.

The bases read TGTGCCATCCGGCAGGGGGGCACCAGTGAAGCTTTCTTT. This codes for CAIRQGGTSEAFF. The chain uses TRBV10-3 and TRBJ1-1, with 7 bases in between that match TRBD1. CDR3 length: 13 amino acids, cysteine to phenylalanine. Left in the record is the CDR3 DNA by itself, 39 bases read in frame from the first base. Ends trimmed: V by 8 bases, J by 7 bases; bases unmatched to a gene: 10. The germline V gene yields ENHRY for CDR1 and SYGVKD for CDR2.